These 14 T cell receptor beta chains were sequenced from one sample in a study of T cells in localized non-small cell lung cancer (TCRdb year 2020). The library was prepared using the immunoSEQ multiplex PCR assay. In TCRdb, the immuneACCESS table is reduced to in-frame sequences with V and J assigned. These tables do not hold every clone; where another copy was compared, an unresolved V gene accounts for under half, and the others remain unexplained. The sample table records tens of thousands of clones; over 85% of these occur just once. The biggest ten clones account for under 25% of the sample. The material sequenced was peripheral blood, taken before any cancer treatment. All receptors come from a man aged 40-75 years with stage I squamous cell lung carcinoma.

This clone was detected once. The chain couples TRBV6-5 to TRBJ1-1; no definite D call. CDR3 length equals 15 residues. CDR1 and CDR2 (germline): MNHEY, SVGAGI. The V end was cut by 0 bases, the J end by 0 bases, with 8 bases between. The CDR3 DNA is TGTGCCAGCAGTTACTCCCCCGACTTGAACACTGAAGCTTTCTTT. This encodes CASSYSPDLNTEAFF.

V usage is TRBV2 and J usage is TRBJ2-6; D ambiguous. Germline assignment: CDR1 SNHLY and CDR2 FYNNEI. V lost 6 bases and J lost 4, with 7 bases in between. The CDR3 is made up of 13 amino acids. The DNA for the CDR3 is TGTGCCAGCAGCGCCAGGGGGGCCAACGTCCTGACTTTC. It encodes CASSARGANVLTF.

The chain joins TRBV4-2 to TRBJ1-5; maybe TRBD1 (6 bases). This CDR3 is 15 amino acids long. The germline V gene encodes CDR1 LGHNA and CDR2 YNFKEQ. The V gene lost 0 bases and the J gene lost 3 bases, with 9 bases spanning the gap. The CDR3 sequence is CASSQEGGLNQPQHF. Here the CDR3 DNA reads TGTGCCAGCAGCCAAGAGGGGGGGCTCAATCAGCCCCAGCATTTT.

The rearrangement uses TRBV7-8 and TRBJ1-4, with D tentatively TRBD1 (6 bases). Per germline, CDR1 SGHVS and CDR2 FQNEAQ. This CDR3 contains 15 residues. Trimming stripped 5 bases from V and 3 bases from J, with 13 bases between. The CDR3 region has the DNA TGTGCCAGCAGCGTATTGGGGGGCCCTAATGAAAAACTGTTTTTT. Translating it yields CASSVLGGPNEKLFF.

The chain couples TRBV28 to TRBJ1-5, with 7 bases lining up with TRBD1. CDR3 length equals 16 residues. Germline trimming cut 1 base from V and 1 base from J; bases unmatched to any gene: 4. Germline assignment: CDR1 MDHEN and CDR2 SYDVKM. DNA for the CDR3: TGTGCCAGCAGTTTATCCGGGACAGAAAGCAATCAGCCCCAGCATTTT. It yields the protein CASSLSGTESNQPQHF.

V usage is TRBV19 and J usage is TRBJ1-2, with D possibly matching TRBD1 (5 bases). This CDR3 contains 14 residues. Germline V gene lookup returns CDR1 LNHDA and CDR2 SQIVND (reference sequence). V was shortened by 5 bases and J by 2 bases, with 12 bases between the two germline ends. CDR3 bases: TGTGCCAGTAGTGCCGGGACCCACAACTATGGCTACACCTTC. Translating it yields CASSAGTHNYGYTF.

This sequence joins TRBV14 and TRBJ1-1; 7 bases fit TRBD1. Germline values: CDR1 SGHDN, CDR2 FVKESK. The CDR3 sequence is 13 residues long. V was clipped by 0 bases and J by 8 bases; unmatched bases: 3. The CDR3 bases are TGTGCCAGCAGCCAAGATCTGACAGGGGAAGCTTTCTTT. Protein sequence: CASSQDLTGEAFF.

The chain carries TRBV7-6 and TRBJ2-7; weak D call: TRBD1 (8 bases). Germline V CDR1 and CDR2: SGHVS, FNYEAQ. Trimming shortened V by 1 base and J by 2 bases, and 15 bases separated the two germline ends. The CDR3 sequence is 16 residues long. The CDR3 here is CASSLGAGQVTYEQYF. As DNA, the CDR3 is TGTGCCAGCAGCTTAGGAGCGGGACAGGTAACCTACGAGCAGTACTTC.

V and J are TRBV6-5 and TRBJ2-1; 9 nucleotides align to TRBD2. The CDR3 covers 14 residues. Germline V gene sequence: CDR1 MNHEY, CDR2 SVGAGI. Trimming at V came to 2 bases and at J to 5 bases, leaving 1 base not matched to a gene. CDR3 coding DNA: TGTGCCAGCAGTTACAGCGGGAGGAACAATGAGCAGTTCTTC. Amino acids: CASSYSGRNNEQFF.

The rearrangement uses TRBV25-1 and TRBJ1-3; D gene unclear. Between the trimmed V and J ends, which lost 3 bases and 0 bases, there was a span of 15 bases. Germline V CDR1 and CDR2: MGHDK, SYGVNS. The CDR3 consists of 17 residues. CDR3 bases: TGTGCCAGCAGTGATGAGAAGATCTCAGCCTCTGGAAACACCATATATTTT. Translated: CASSDEKISASGNTIYF.

The rearrangement links TRBV28 to TRBJ2-1; D unclear. This CDR3 region has 16 residues. In germline, CDR1 is MDHEN, CDR2 SYDVKM. V dropped 7 bases and J dropped 0 bases, with 16 bases sitting between them. The CDR3 nucleotides are TGTGCCAGCAAAGTCGAGGCGCTAAGCTCCTACAATGAGCAGTTCTTC. This gives the protein CASKVEALSSYNEQFF.

This CDR3 is CASTSTQTGSGNTIYF. In DNA, the CDR3 is TGTGCCAGTACCTCGACACAGACGGGCTCTGGAAACACCATATATTTT. This chain joins TRBV19 and TRBJ1-3; D remains ambiguous. The ends were cut back, 7 bases at V and 0 bases at J, with 16 bases in the middle. The CDR3 contains 16 residues. Germline-derived CDR1 and CDR2 are LNHDA and SQIVND (reference sequence).

The chain joins TRBV5-1 to TRBJ1-4, with unresolved D. Germline-derived CDR1 and CDR2 are SGHRS and YFSETQ. There are 13 residues in the CDR3. V gave up 0 bases and J gave up 4 bases, with 4 bases separating them. The CDR3 sequence is CASSLVSNEKLFF. For the CDR3, the DNA is TGCGCCAGCAGCTTGGTTAGTAATGAAAAACTGTTTTTT.

A word on this clone: A junction end diverges from the germline sequence, so it may reflect a read error. The chain employs TRBV7-7 and TRBJ2-3, with D perhaps TRBD2 (7 bases). CDR1 and CDR2 (germline): SSHAT, FNYEAQ (reference sequence). The CDR3 covers 16 residues. The CDR3 loop reads CASSSTVGGLRDTQYF. DNA for the CDR3: TGTGCTAGCAGCTCTACTGTCGGGGGGCTGAGAGATACGCAGTATTTT.